The clone carrying this TCR beta chain was found many times. Its antigen remains unidentified. The record originates from a study of T-cell reconstitution after alpha-beta-depleted transplantation in children. The library targeted TCRbeta and was prepared with unique molecular identifiers. TCRdb passed the PCR reads through MiXCR, listing each CDR3 protein once. The repertoire holds 200,000 or so distinct CDR3 sequences, with roughly 6.3% as singletons. The CDR3 has 15 amino acids. The germline V gene has CDR1 DFQATT and CDR2 SNEGSKA (reference sequence). J was trimmed by 10 bases and V by 0 bases; bases with no gene match: 9. Study-level findings and limits: The origin of high day-60 TCRbeta diversity in some patients lay in surviving recipient T cells and thymic progenitors. Several hundred expanded graft clones reportedly gave rise to the alpha-beta T cells present about two months after transplant. Once a year had passed after transplant, T-cell counts and diversity came mostly from newly produced T cells.

The sequence came from a girl under three years old with combined immunodeficiency, due to receive a stem cell transplant. The V gene is TRBV20-1, the J gene TRBJ2-1; 10 nucleotides align to TRBD2. Specimen: PBMCs, collected before TCRalphabeta/CD19-depleted stem cell transplant. In nucleotides, the CDR3 is TGCAGTGCTAGAGATGTGGTAGCGGGAGGTTGGGAGCAGTTCTTC. This gives the protein CSARDVVAGGWEQFF.